The source of this T cell receptor (beta chain) is a study of T cell responses to AZD1222 COVID-19 vaccine. General study results and limits: A mostly white British donor set with more females was recruited, and clonal diversity was possibly underestimated. Vaccine-associated CD4 TCRs ranged over spike, dominating at 160-218 and 743-854.

Remarks on this clone: The antigen remains undetermined.

V shed 5 bases, J shed 0 bases, and the junction held 4 bases outside the gene matches. Germline V CDR1 and CDR2: MGHDK, SYGVNS. The length of the CDR3 is 15 residues. Profiling relied on immunoSEQ multiplex PCR, and the TCRdb table lists in-frame clones only, not all of them. This table holds roughly 70,000 clones, roughly nine tenths found once. This TCR was sampled from an adult who received the AZD1222 COVID-19 vaccine. This specimen consisted of peripheral blood, obtained 28 days after the second AZD1222 dose. The chain uses TRBV25-1 and TRBJ1-1; TRBD1 agrees at 9 bases. This CDR3 is CASSPGQGLNTEAFF. In DNA form, the CDR3 reads TGTGCCAGCAGTCCCGGACAGGGGTTGAACACTGAAGCTTTCTTT. Variable domain in full (rest from reference TRBV25-1 and TRBJ1-1): EADIYQTPRYLVIGTGKKITLECSQTMGHDKMYWYQQDPGMELHLIHYSYGVNSTEKGDLSSESTVSRIRTEHFPLTLESARPSHTSQYLCASSPGQGLNTEAFFGQGTRLTVV.